This TCR beta chain was captured in a study of cytomegalovirus exposure and HLA in healthy donors. Details on this clone: Its matching antigen is unknown.

13 Jbeta primers and 60 Vbeta primers were used for the PCR. In the study's own analysis: It was a later analysis that counted tens of millions of unique TCR beta chains, of which around 11 million were shared. Measured with immunoSEQ multiplex PCR; TCRdb has only the in-frame clones, and not every one. V and J calls and clone size are those listed in that table; D and trimming were worked out from the DNA. This table has tens of thousands of clones, about 81% appearing once. Study observations and caveats: Among the CMV-associated chains, three were confirmed in vitro as specific for CMV antigens.

The V gene's germline CDR1 is LNHDA and CDR2 SQIVND (reference sequence). This CDR3 contains 15 residues. V lost 3 bases and J lost 3; bases outside the gene matches: 5. This sequence originates from a woman aged 40 to 50 in good health and CMV-seropositive. The V gene is TRBV19, the J gene TRBJ2-1; 7 bases agree with TRBD2. Sample: PBMCs. The CDR3, as DNA: TGTGCCAGTAGTATTAGTGCGGGGGTCTACAATGAGCAGTTCTTC. Its translation is CASSISAGVYNEQFF.